Listed here is a single T cell receptor (beta chain). TCRdb keeps only in-frame clones here, not all; method: immunoSEQ multiplex PCR. In the table there are 2,400 or so clones, about 82% of which are singletons. The data were obtained in a study of glioma-infiltrating T cells after dendritic cell vaccination. The CDR3 extends over 14 amino acids. Per the germline V gene, CDR1 is MNHEY and CDR2 is SMNVEV (reference sequence). V trimming: 5 bases; J trimming: 0 bases; junction bases outside the gene matches: 4. The time point here: after dendritic cell vaccination, including at tumor progression/relapse. Monocyte-derived dendritic cells, cultured seven days with IL-4 and GM-CSF, were pulsed with autologous tumor lysate.

Sequenced here: tumor tissue, sampled after dendritic cell vaccination. The chain carries TRBV27 and TRBJ2-7; 7 positions agree with TRBD2. The sequence derives from a human donor with glioblastoma. CDR3 amino acids: CASSPRGSSYEQYF. In nucleotides, the CDR3 is TGTGCCAGCAGTCCCCGCGGGAGCTCCTACGAGCAGTACTTC.